This record covers a single T cell receptor (beta chain). As yet, its antigen is unknown. Clones were read by immunoSEQ multiplex PCR, and TCRdb kept only the in-frame ones, dropping some. Seen here are around 40,000 clones, about two thirds observed once, and the top ten hold less than 40%. After expansion with viral peptide pools in the ViraFEST assay, antigen-specific CD4+ T cells were sequenced. A roughly 10-day culture period preceded the isolation of CD4+ T cells. By PCR, the person was confirmed to have had SARS-CoV-2 infection between March and December 2020. Replacing half the medium with IL-2 medium was done on days 3 and 7. These data are taken from a study of vaccination effects on CD4 cells after COVID-19. Whole-study context: Sampling of a couple of convalescent patients took place 16 days and one week prior to vaccination. Study results and limitations: In convalescents, post-vaccine spike-reactive clones were mainly new clones induced by vaccination.

Germline V CDR1 and CDR2: MNHEY, SVGAGI. V was clipped by 8 bases and J by 3 bases, with 13 bases between them. This CDR3 spans 14 amino acids. The origin of this receptor is a human donor who had a prior SARS-CoV-2 infection. The chain links TRBV6-5 to TRBJ1-4; the D is unclear. The material was CD4+ T cells from PBMCs cultured with a peptide pool, obtained before COVID-19 vaccination. The CDR3 nucleotides are TGTGCCAGCGGATCTCCAGATTCTAATGAAAAACTGTTTTTT. Its translation is CASGSPDSNEKLFF.